These T cell receptor beta chains were read from a single sample in a study of T cell clonotyping in hematopoietic cell transplantation. Some clones are missing from TCRdb's copy, which holds only in-frame ones; the method was immunoSEQ multiplex PCR. The sample has fewer than 20,000 clones, roughly 86% seen once. This specimen consisted of peripheral blood mononuclear cells, obtained before stem cell transplant. Source of these receptors: a man in his fifties with acute myeloid leukemia. Some clones in this sample may be carry-over from other donors' samples. Both conserved end residues are part of each CDR3. The D gene is left open where the match is weak. Rows may omit the clone size; those that give it use once, few, many or a size class.

v_gene	abundance	j_gene	len	d_gene	CDR3aa	CDR3nt
TRBV5-1	NA	TRBJ1-2	15	NA	CASSLVEAGTYRYTF	TGCGCCAGCAGCTTGGTCGAGGCGGGGACCTATCGCTACACCTTC
TRBV27	NA	TRBJ1-2	13	TRBD1	CASSPPGQEDYTF	TGTGCCAGCTCCCCCCCCGGACAGGAAGACTACACCTTC
TRBV6-5	few	TRBJ1-1	14	NA	CASSSGQVRAEAFF	TGTGCCAGCAGTTCCGGCCAGGTTAGGGCTGAAGCTTTCTTT
TRBV10-3	once	TRBJ1-6	14	TRBD1	CAIRGQGAGSPLHF	TGTGCCATCAGGGGACAGGGGGCCGGATCACCCCTCCACTTT
TRBV29-1	NA	TRBJ1-2	13	NA	CSVGDKGNYGYTF	TGCAGCGTTGGGGATAAAGGGAACTATGGCTACACCTTC
TRBV10-3	NA	TRBJ1-2	11	NA	CAISEERGYTF	TGTGCCATCAGTGAAGAACGAGGCTACACCTTC
TRBV12-5	NA	TRBJ1-2	12	NA	CASGFWGYGYTF	TGTGCTAGTGGTTTTTGGGGCTATGGCTACACCTTC
TRBV2	NA	TRBJ1-6	14	TRBD1	CASSPDRVNSPLHF	TGTGCCAGCAGCCCGGACAGGGTTAATTCACCCCTCCACTTT
TRBV28	NA	TRBJ2-2	18	TRBD2	CASSLPTSGGAFTGELFF	TGTGCCAGCAGTCTGCCCACTAGCGGGGGGGCTTTTACCGGGGAGCTGTTTTTT
TRBV27	NA	TRBJ1-1	15	NA	CASSLSGQVNTEAFF	TGTGCCAGCAGTTTATCTGGCCAGGTGAACACTGAAGCTTTCTTT
TRBV11-3	NA	TRBJ1-1	20	TRBD1	CASSLGGTGSGERNYTEAFF	TGTGCCAGCAGCTTAGGGGGGACAGGGAGTGGGGAGCGGAATTACACTGAAGCTTTCTTT
TRBV28	once	TRBJ1-4	16	NA	CASSQAGGGTNEKLFF	TGTGCCAGCAGTCAAGCCGGGGGCGGAACTAATGAAAAACTGTTTTTT
TRBV4-3	NA	TRBJ2-1	15	TRBD1	CASSQGEDRGDEQFF	TGCGCCAGCAGCCAAGGCGAGGACAGGGGTGATGAGCAGTTCTTC
TRBV6-5	NA	TRBJ1-2	13	TRBD1	CASSYDRDYGYTF	TGTGCCAGCAGTTACGACAGGGACTATGGCTACACCTTC
TRBV29-1	NA	TRBJ1-5	13	NA	CSVAQYSNQPQHF	TGCAGCGTAGCCCAGTATAGCAATCAGCCCCAGCATTTT
TRBV5-1	NA	TRBJ1-5	14	NA	CASSLSGADQPQHF	TGTGCCAGCAGCTTGAGCGGGGCGGATCAGCCCCAGCATTTT
TRBV29-1	NA	TRBJ1-1	13	NA	CSVPRGAAEQAFF	TGCAGCGTCCCAAGGGGCGCGGCCGAACAAGCTTTCTTT
TRBV5-1	NA	TRBJ2-5	14	NA	CASSSGLAEETQYF	TGCGCCAGCAGCTCCGGCCTGGCGGAGGAGACCCAGTACTTC
TRBV9	NA	TRBJ1-1	15	NA	CASSVGRGGNTEAFF	TGTGCCAGCAGCGTAGGCCGGGGCGGGAACACTGAAGCTTTCTTT
TRBV7-2	NA	TRBJ1-1	13	NA	CASSLKKNTEAFF	TGTGCCAGCAGCTTAAAAAAGAACACTGAAGCTTTCTTT
TRBV27	few	TRBJ1-6	13	NA	CASSLNADSPLHF	TGTGCCAGCAGTTTGAACGCTGATTCACCCCTCCACTTT
TRBV18	NA	TRBJ2-3	16	NA	CASSPPGPLSTDTQYF	TGTGCCAGCTCACCGCCGGGACCGCTTAGCACAGATACGCAGTATTTT
TRBV4-1	NA	TRBJ2-7	16	NA	CASSPRGLAPGGEQYF	TGCGCCAGCAGCCCACGAGGTTTGGCCCCAGGAGGCGAGCAGTACTTC
TRBV5-4	NA	TRBJ1-1	13	NA	CASSRSSAVEAFF	TGTGCCAGCAGCCGGTCGTCGGCGGTAGAAGCTTTCTTT